This T cell receptor (beta chain) is from a study of blood T cell repertoires in COVID-19. The wider study: COVID-19 samples collected from the United States, Italy and Spain covered acute and convalescent phases. Nucleic acid was either cDNA or gDNA, and it came from T cells, B-cell-depleted T cells, or PBMCs.

Original data processing: How many nucleated cells were present was estimated from reference gene primer amplification. This table comes from immunoSEQ multiplex PCR, and its TCRdb copy is limited to in-frame clones, with some not included. V, J and clone size reflect that table, while D and trimming were determined from the DNA. Altogether fewer than 95,000 clones are present, 74% being singletons, with the ten largest covering around 4%. The V gene's germline CDR1 is SGHKS and CDR2 YYEKEE (reference sequence). The V gene end was trimmed by 4 bases and the J gene end by 3 bases; junction bases not matched to a gene: 7. CDR3 length equals 14 residues. The Seattle site enrolled patients during active infection and followed them longitudinally.

The chain recombines TRBV5-5 with TRBJ2-7, with TRBD2 identical over 7 bases. Sequenced input: peripheral blood. This clonotype was obtained from a man in his 70s with COVID-19, enrolled during active disease. The CDR3 DNA is TGTGCCAGCAGCAAGTTCGCGGGAGACTACGAGCAGTACTTC. Its protein product is CASSKFAGDYEQYF. Full variable domain (remainder filled in from reference TRBV5-5 and TRBJ2-7): DAGVTQSPTHLIKTRGQQVTLRCSPISGHKSVSWYQQVLGQGPQFIFQYYEKEERGRGNFPDRFSARQFPNYSSELNVNALLLGDSALYLCASSKFAGDYEQYFGPGTRLTVT.